This T cell receptor (beta chain) was sequenced in a study of human T cells and chemical hapten exposure. Whole-study context: Sensitizing treatment utilized 2% DPC over a roughly 2 cm by roughly 2 cm portion of upper inner arm skin. Whole-study findings and limits: Given that the donors had alopecia, their immune response may differ from that seen in healthy people.

The library gave individual cDNA molecules unique molecular identifiers. Original handling: Counting gave a median of around 96,000 TCRs per sample, with values ranging from about 20,000 to 750,000. TCRdb redid the calling of the RACE reads with MiXCR, one entry per CDR3 protein. TCRdb, not the authors, supplied the V and J calls. The sample holds about 140,000 distinct CDR3 sequences, approximately 12% seen once. Sample time point: patch test 2, 6 weeks after DPC sensitization. Stated treatment: therapeutic diphenylcyclopropenone sensitization with weekly scalp DPC. This clonotype was seen only a few times. Antigen: not known. Specimen: whole blood, collected in connection with sensitization to the hapten diphenylcyclopropenone (DPC). The origin of this receptor is a woman between 50 and 59 years old with alopecia areata. Some clones in this sample may be carry-over from other donors' samples.

CDR3 nucleotide sequence: TGTGCCAGCAGCTTAGATCGGACTAGAGATACGCAGTATTTT. This encodes CASSLDRTRDTQYF. This chain connects TRBV11-2 to TRBJ2-3; 7 bases are a match to TRBD2. The length of the CDR3 is 14 residues. The trim removed 0 bases at V and 5 bases at J, leaving 2 bases unmatched. Germline-derived CDR1 and CDR2 are SGHAT and FQNNGV.